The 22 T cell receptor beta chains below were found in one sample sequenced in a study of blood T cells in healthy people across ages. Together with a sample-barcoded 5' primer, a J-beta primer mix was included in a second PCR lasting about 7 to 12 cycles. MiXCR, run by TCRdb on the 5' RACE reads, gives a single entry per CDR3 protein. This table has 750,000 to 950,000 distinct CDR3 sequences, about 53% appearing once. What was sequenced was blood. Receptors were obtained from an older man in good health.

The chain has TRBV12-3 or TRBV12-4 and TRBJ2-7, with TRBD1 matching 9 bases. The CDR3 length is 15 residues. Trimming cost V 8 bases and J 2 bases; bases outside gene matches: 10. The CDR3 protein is CASASTGQGAYEQYF. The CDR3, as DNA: TGTGCCAGCGCCAGTACGGGACAGGGTGCCTACGAGCAGTACTTC.

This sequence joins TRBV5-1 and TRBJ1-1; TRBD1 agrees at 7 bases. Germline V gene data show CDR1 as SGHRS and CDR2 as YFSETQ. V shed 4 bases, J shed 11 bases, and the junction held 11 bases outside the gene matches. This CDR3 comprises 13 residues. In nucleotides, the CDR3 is TGCGCCAGCAGCGAAGGGACAGCCCCAGGGGCTTTCTTT. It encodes CASSEGTAPGAFF.

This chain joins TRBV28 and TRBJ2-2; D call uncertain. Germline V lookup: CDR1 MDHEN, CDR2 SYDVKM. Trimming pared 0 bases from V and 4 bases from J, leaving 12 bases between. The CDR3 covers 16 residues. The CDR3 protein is CASSLWQVLSTGELFF. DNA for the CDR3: TGTGCCAGCAGTTTATGGCAGGTTCTTAGCACCGGGGAGCTGTTTTTT.

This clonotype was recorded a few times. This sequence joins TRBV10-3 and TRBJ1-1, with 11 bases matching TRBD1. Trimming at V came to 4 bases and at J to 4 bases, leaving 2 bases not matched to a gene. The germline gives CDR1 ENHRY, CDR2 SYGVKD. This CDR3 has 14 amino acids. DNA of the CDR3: TGTGCCATCAGTGGGGACAGGGGGACCACTGAAGCTTTCTTT. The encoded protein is CAISGDRGTTEAFF.

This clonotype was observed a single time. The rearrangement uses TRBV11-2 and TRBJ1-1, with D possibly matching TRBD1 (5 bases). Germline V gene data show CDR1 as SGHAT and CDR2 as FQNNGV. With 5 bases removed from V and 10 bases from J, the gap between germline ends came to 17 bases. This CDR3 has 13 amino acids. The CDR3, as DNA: TGTGCCAGCAGCCCGGACACGGCAGGGCGAGCTTTCTTT. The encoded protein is CASSPDTAGRAFF.

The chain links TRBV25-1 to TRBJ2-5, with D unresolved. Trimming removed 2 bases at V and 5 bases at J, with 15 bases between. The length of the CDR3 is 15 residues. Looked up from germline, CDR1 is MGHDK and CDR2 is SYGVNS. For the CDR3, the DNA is TGTGCCAGCAGTGAAGATTCAAAGGACGCGGAGACCCAGTACTTC. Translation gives CASSEDSKDAETQYF.

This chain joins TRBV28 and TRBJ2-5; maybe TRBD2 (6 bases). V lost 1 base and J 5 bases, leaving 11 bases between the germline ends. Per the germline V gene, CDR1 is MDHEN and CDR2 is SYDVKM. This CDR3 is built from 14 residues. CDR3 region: CASSLLRGRETQYF. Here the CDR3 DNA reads TGTGCCAGCAGTTTATTGCGGGGCCGGGAGACCCAGTACTTC.

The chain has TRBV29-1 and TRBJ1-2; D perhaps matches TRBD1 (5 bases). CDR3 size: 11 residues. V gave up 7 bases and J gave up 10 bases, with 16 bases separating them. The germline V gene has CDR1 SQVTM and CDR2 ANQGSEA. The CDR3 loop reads CSGGMDRPYTF. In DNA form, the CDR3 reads TGCAGCGGGGGGATGGATAGACCCTACACCTTC.

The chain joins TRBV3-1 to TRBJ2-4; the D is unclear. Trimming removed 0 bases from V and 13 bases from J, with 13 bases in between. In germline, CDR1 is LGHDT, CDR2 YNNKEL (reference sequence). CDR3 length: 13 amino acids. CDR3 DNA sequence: TGTGCCAGCAGCCAAGAGATGGTAGTAGAGCAGTACTTC. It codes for CASSQEMVVEQYF. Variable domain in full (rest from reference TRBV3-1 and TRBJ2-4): DTAVSQTPKYLVTQMGNDKSIKCEQNLGHDTMYWYKQDSKKFLKIMFSYNNKELIINETVPNRFSPKSPDKAHLNLHINSLELGDSAVYFCASSQEMVVEQYFGAGTRLSVL.

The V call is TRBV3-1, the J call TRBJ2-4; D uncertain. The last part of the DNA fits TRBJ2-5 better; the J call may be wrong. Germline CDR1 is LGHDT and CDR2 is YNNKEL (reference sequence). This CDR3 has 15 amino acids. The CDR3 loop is CASSQDFRSQETQYF. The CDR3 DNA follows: TGTGCCAGCAGCCAAGATTTTAGGAGTCAAGAGACCCAGTACTTC.

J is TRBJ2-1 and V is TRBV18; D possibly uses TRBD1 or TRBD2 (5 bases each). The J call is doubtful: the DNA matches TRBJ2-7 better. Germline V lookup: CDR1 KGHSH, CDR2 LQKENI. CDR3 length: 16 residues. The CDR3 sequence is CASSPLPSPGSNEQYF. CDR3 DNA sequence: TGTGCCAGCTCACCACTTCCTAGCCCAGGGAGCAATGAGCAGTACTTC.

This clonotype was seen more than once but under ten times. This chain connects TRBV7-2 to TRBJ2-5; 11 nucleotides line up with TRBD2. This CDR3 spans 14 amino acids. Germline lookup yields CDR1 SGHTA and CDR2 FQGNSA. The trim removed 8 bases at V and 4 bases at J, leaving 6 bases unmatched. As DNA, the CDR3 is TGTGCCAGCGGGCTAGCGGGAGGCGTAGAGACCCAGTACTTC. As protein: CASGLAGGVETQYF.

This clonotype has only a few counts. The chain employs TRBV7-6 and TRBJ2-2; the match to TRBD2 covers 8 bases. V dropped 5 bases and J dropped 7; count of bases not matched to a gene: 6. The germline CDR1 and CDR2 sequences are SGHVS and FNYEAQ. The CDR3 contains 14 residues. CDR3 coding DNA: TGTGCCAGCAGCCATGCGGGAGGCAGCGGGGAGCTGTTTTTT. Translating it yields CASSHAGGSGELFF.

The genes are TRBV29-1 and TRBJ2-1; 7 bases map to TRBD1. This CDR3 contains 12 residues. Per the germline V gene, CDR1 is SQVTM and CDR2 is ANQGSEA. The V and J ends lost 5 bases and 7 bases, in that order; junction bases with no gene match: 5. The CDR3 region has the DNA TGCAGCGTTAACAGGGGACAGAATGAGCAGTTCTTC. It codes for CSVNRGQNEQFF.

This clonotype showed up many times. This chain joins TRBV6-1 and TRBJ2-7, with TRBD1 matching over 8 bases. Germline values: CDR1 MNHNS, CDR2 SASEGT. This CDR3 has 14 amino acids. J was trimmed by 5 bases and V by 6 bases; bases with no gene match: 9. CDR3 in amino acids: CASRKQGGKNEQYF. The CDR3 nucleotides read TGTGCCAGCAGGAAACAGGGGGGTAAGAACGAGCAGTACTTC.

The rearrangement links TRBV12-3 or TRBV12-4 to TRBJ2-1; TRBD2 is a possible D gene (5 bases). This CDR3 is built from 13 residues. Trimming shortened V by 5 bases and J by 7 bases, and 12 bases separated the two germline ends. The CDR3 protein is CASSPGKTNEQFF. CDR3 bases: TGTGCCAGCAGTCCGGGAAAAACTAATGAGCAGTTCTTC.

As DNA, the CDR3 is TGTGCCAGCAGTTGCAGAGGGAGCACAGATGTGCAGTATTTT. Amino acids: CASSCRGSTDVQYF. The chain combines TRBV12-3 or TRBV12-4 with TRBJ2-3, with TRBD2 as a possible D gene (5 bases). The germline V and J ends were trimmed by 4 bases and 11 bases, with 19 bases remaining between them. This CDR3 spans 14 amino acids.

CDR3 sequence reads: CASSLWSVGGTEQFF. DNA of the CDR3: TGTGCCAGCAGTTTATGGTCGGTGGGGGGTACTGAGCAGTTCTTC. V is TRBV27 and J is TRBJ2-1; D perhaps matches TRBD2 (6 bases). Germline V lookup: CDR1 MNHEY, CDR2 SMNVEV (reference sequence). Trimming shortened V by 1 base and J by 9 bases, and 16 bases separated the two germline ends. This CDR3 has 15 residues.

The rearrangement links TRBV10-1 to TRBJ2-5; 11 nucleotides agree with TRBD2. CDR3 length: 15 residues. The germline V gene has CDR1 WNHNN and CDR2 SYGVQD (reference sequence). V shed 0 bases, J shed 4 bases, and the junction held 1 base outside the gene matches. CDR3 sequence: CASSESGTSGETQYF. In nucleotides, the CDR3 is TGCGCCAGCAGTGAGTCAGGGACTAGCGGAGAGACCCAGTACTTC.

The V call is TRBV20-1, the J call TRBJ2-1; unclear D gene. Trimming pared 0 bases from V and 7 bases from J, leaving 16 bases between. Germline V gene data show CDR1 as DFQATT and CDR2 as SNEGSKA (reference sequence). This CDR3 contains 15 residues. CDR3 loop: CSAREVSLFGNEQFF. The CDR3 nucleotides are TGCAGTGCTAGAGAGGTCTCACTCTTTGGTAATGAGCAGTTCTTC.

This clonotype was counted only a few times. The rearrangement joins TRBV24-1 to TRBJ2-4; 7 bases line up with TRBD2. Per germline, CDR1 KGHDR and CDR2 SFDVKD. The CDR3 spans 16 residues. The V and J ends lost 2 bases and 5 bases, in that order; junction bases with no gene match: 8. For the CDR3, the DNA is TGTGCCACCAGTGATTCCACAAGGACTAGTGAAAACATTCAGTACTTC. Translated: CATSDSTRTSENIQYF.

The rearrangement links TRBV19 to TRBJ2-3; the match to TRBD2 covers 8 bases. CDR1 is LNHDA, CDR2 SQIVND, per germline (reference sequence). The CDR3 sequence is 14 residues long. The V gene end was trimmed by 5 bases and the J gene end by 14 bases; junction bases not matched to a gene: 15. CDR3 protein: CASSPLAAYRYAYF. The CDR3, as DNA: TGTGCCAGTAGTCCACTAGCGGCCTACAGATACGCGTATTTT.